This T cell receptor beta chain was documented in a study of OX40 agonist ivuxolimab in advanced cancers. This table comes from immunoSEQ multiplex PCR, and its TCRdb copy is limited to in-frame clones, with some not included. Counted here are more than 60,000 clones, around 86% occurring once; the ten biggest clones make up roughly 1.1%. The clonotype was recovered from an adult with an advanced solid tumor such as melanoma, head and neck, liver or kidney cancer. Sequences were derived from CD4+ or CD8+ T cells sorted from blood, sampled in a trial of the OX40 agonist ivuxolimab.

The CDR3, as DNA: TGTGCTAGTGGTTTTAGGGTATCAGAGACCCAGTACTTC. As protein: CASGFRVSETQYF. The chain combines TRBV12-5 with TRBJ2-5; D is undetermined. The CDR3 is made up of 13 amino acids. Germline values: CDR1 LGHNT, CDR2 FRNRAP. V was trimmed by 3 bases and J by 4 bases, leaving 9 bases between them.